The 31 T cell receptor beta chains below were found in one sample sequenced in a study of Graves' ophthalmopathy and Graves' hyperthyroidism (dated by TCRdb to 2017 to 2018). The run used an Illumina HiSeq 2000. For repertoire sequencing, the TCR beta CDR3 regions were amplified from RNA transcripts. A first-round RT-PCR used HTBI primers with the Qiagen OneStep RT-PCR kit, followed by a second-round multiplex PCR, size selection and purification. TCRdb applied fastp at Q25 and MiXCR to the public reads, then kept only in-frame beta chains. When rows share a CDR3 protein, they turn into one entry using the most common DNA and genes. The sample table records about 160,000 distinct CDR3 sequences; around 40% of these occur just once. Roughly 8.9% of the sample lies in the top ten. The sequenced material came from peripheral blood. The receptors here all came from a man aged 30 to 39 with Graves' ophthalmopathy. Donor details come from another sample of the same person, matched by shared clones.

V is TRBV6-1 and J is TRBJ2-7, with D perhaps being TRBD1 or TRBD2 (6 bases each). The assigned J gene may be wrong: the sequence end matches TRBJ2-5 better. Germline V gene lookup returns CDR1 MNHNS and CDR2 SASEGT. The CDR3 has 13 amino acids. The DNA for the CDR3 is TGTGCCAGCCGGAGGGGGACTGAAGAGACCCAGTACTTC. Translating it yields CASRRGTEETQYF.

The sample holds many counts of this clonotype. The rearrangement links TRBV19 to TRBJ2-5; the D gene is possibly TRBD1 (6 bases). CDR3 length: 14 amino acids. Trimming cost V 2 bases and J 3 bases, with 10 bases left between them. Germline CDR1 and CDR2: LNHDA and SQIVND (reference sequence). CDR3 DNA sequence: TGTGCCAGTAGTATAATGGCAGGGGAAGAGACCCAGTACTTC. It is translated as CASSIMAGEETQYF.

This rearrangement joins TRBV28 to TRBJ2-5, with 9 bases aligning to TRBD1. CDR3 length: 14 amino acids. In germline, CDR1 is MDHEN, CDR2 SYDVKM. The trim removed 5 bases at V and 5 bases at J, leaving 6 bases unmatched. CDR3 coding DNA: TGTGCCAGCAGTGGGGGACAGGGCCTCGAGACCCAGTACTTC. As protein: CASSGGQGLETQYF.

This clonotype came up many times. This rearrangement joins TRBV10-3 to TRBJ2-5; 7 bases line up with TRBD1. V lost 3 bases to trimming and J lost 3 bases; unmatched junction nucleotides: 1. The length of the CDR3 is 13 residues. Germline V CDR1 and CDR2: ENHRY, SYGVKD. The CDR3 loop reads CAISDDREETQYF. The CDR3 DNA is TGTGCCATCAGTGATGACAGGGAAGAGACCCAGTACTTC.

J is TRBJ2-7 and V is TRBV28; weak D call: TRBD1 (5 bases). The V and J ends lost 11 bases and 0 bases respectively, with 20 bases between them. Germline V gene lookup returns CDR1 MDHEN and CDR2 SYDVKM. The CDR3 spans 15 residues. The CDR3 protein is CAAVPFGRASYEQYF. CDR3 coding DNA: TGTGCCGCCGTCCCCTTCGGCAGGGCCTCCTACGAGCAGTACTTC.

The CDR3 DNA reads as TGTGCCAGCAGTGGATCCGGACAGGTTAGGGAAGCTTTCTTT. Translating it yields CASSGSGQVREAFF. The chain combines TRBV25-1 with TRBJ1-1; 7 nucleotides agree with TRBD1. V lost 4 bases and J lost 8; bases outside the gene matches: 10. In germline, CDR1 is MGHDK, CDR2 SYGVNS. The CDR3 loop spans 14 amino acids.

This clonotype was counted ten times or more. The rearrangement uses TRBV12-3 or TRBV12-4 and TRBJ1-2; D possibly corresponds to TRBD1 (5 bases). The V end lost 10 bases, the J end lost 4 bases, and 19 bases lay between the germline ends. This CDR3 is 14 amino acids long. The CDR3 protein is CATSGPGLGYGYTF. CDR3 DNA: TGTGCCACCTCGGGACCGGGTCTGGGCTATGGCTACACCTTC.

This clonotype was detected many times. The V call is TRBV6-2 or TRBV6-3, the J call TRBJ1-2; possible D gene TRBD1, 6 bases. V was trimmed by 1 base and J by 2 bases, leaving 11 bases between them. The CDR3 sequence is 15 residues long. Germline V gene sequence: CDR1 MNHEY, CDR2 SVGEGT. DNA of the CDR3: TGTGCCAGCAGTTACTGGGGACAAGCAAACTATGGCTACACCTTC. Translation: CASSYWGQANYGYTF.

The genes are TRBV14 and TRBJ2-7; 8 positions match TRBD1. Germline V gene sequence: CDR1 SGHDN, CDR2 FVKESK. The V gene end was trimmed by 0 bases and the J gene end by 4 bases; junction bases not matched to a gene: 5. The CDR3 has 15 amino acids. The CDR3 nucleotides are TGTGCCAGCAGCCAAGAATCCAGGGGGCTTTACGAGCAGTACTTC. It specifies CASSQESRGLYEQYF.

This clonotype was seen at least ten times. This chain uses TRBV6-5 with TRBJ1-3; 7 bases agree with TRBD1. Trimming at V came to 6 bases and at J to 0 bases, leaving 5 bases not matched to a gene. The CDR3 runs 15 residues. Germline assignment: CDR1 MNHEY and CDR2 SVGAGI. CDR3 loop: CASSLQGPSGNTIYF. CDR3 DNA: TGTGCCAGCAGCTTACAGGGGCCCTCTGGAAACACCATATATTTT.

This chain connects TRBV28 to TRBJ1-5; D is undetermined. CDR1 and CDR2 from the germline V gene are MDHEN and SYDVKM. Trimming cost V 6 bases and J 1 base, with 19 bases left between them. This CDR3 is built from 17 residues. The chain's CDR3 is CASSFPRGRNSNQPQHF. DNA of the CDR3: TGTGCCAGCAGCTTCCCAAGAGGTCGAAACAGCAATCAGCCCCAGCATTTT.

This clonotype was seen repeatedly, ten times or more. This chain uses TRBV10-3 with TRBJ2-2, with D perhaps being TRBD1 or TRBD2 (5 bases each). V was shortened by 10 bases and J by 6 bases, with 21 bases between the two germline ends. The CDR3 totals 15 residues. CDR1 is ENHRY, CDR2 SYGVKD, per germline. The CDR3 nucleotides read TGTGCCACCAATCTCGCAGGGTTGGGGGCCGGGGAGCTGTTTTTT. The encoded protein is CATNLAGLGAGELFF.

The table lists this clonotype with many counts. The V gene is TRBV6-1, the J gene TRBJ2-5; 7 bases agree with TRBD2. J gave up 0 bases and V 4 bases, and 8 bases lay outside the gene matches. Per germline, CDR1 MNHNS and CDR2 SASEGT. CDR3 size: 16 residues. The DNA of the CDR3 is TGTGCCAGCAGTGGCAGGACTAGGCAGTACCAAGAGACCCAGTACTTC. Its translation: CASSGRTRQYQETQYF.

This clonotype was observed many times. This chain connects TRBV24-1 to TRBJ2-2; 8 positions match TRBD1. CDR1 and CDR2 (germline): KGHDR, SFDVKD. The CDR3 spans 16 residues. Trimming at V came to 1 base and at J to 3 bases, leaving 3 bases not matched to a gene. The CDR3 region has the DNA TGTGCCACCAGTGATTTCTCACAGGGGGACACCGGGGAGCTGTTTTTT. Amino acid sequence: CATSDFSQGDTGELFF.

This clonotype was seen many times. In nucleotides, the CDR3 is TGCAGTGCTAGAGGGCAGCTCTCTGGAAACACCATATATTTT. It codes for CSARGQLSGNTIYF. The chain is built from TRBV20-1 and TRBJ1-3; D is uncertain. The V and J ends lost 1 base and 0 bases respectively, with 7 bases between them. This CDR3 has 14 amino acids. Per germline, CDR1 DFQATT and CDR2 SNEGSKA (reference sequence).

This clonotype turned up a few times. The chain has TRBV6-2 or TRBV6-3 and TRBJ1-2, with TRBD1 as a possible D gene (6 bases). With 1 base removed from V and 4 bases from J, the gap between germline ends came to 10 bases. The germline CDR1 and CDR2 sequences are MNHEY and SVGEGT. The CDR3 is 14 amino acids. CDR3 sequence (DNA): TGTGCCAGCAGTTACTTCGGACAGTCCTATGGCTACACCTTC. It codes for CASSYFGQSYGYTF.

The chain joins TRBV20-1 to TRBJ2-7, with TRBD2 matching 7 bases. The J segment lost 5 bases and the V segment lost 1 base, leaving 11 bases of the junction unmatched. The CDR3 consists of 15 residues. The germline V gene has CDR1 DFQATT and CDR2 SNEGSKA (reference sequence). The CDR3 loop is CSARGGGGRRNEQYF. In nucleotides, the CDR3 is TGCAGTGCTAGAGGTGGGGGAGGGCGTCGTAACGAGCAGTACTTC.

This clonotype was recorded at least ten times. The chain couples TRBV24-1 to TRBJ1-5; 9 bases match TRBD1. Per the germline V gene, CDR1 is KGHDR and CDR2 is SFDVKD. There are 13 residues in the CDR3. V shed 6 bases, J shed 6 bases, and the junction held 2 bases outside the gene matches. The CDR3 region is CATSRQGGQPQHF. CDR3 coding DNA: TGTGCCACCAGTCGACAGGGGGGTCAGCCCCAGCATTTT.

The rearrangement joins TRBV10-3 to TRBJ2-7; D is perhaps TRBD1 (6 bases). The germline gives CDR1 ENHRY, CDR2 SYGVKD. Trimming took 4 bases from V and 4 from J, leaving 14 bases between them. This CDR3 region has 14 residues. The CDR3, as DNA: TGTGCCATCAGTGCGGGGCAGGGGCCTTACGAGCAGTACTTC. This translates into CAISAGQGPYEQYF.

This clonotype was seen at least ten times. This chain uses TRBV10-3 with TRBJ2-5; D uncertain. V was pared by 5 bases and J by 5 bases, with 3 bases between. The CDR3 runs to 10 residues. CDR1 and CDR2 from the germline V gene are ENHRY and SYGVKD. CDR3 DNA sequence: TGTGCCATCAGTCCCGAGACCCAGTACTTC. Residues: CAISPETQYF.

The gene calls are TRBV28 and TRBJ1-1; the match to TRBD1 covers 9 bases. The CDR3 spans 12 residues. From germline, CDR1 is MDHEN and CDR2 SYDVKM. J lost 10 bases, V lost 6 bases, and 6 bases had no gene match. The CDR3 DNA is TGTGCCAGCAGACTCAACAGGGGGCGAGCTTTCTTT. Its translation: CASRLNRGRAFF.

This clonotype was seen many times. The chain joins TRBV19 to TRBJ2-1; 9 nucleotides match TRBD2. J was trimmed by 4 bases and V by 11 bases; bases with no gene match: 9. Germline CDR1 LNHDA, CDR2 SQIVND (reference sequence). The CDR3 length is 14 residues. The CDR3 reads CAAGAGGPYNEQFF. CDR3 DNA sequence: TGTGCCGCGGGGGCGGGAGGGCCGTACAATGAGCAGTTCTTC.

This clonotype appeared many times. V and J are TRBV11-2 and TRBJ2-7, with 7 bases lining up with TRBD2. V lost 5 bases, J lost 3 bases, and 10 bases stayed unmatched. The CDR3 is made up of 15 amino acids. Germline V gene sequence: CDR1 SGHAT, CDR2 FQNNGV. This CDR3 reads CASSPVRGRYYEQYF. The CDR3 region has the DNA TGTGCCAGCAGCCCAGTCCGCGGGAGATACTACGAGCAGTACTTC.

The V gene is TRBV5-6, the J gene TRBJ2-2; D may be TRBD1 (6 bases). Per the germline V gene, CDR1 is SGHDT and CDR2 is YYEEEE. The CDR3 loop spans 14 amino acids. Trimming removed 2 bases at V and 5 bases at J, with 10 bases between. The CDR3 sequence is CASSFDRITGELFF. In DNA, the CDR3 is TGTGCCAGCAGCTTTGACAGGATTACCGGGGAGCTGTTTTTT.

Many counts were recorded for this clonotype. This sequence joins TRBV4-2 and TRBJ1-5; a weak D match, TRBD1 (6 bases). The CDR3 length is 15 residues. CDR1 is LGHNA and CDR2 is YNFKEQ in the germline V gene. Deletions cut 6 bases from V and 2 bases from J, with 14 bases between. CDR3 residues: CASSLTRGGNQPQHF. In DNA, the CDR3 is TGTGCCAGCAGTCTCACTAGGGGGGGCAATCAGCCCCAGCATTTT.

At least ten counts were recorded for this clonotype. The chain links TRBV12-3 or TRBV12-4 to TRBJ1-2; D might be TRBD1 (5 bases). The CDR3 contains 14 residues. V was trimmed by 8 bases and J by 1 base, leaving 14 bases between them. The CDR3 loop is CASGIQGFNYGYTF. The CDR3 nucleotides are TGTGCCAGCGGAATTCAGGGCTTTAACTATGGCTACACCTTC.

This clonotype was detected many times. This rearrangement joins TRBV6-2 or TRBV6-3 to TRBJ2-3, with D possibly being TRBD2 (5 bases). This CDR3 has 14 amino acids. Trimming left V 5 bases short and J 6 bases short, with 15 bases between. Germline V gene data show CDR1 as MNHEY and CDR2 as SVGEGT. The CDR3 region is CASSTLRETDTQYF. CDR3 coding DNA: TGTGCCAGCAGTACCTTGAGGGAAACCGATACGCAGTATTTT.

CDR3 nucleotide sequence: TGTGCCAGCGGGGATCAGGTGCTGAACACTGAAGCTTTCTTT. Its protein is CASGDQVLNTEAFF. V usage is TRBV6-1 and J usage is TRBJ1-1; D not resolved. Per the germline V gene, CDR1 is MNHNS and CDR2 is SASEGT. V lost 8 bases and J lost 0, with 13 bases in between. The CDR3 is made up of 14 amino acids.

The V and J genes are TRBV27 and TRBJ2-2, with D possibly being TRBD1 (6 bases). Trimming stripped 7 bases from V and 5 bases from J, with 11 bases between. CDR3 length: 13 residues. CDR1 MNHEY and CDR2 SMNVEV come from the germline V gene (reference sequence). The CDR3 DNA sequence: TGTGCCAGCACCATCAGGGGTACCGGGGAGCTGTTTTTT. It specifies CASTIRGTGELFF.

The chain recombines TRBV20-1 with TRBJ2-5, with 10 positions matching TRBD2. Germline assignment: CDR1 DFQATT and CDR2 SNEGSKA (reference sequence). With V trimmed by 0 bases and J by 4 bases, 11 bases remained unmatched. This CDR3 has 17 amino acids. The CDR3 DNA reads TGCAGTGCTAGAGACTTTCTCGGGACTAGCGAAGGAGAGACCCAGTACTTC. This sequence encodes CSARDFLGTSEGETQYF.

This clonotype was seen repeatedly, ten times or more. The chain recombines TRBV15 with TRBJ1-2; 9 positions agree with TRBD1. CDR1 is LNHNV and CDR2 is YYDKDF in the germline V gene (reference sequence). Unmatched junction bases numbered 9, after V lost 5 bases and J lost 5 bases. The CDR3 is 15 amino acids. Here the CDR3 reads CATSGNRGPKYGYTF. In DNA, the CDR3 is TGTGCCACCAGCGGCAACAGGGGGCCCAAATATGGCTACACCTTC.